This T cell receptor (beta chain) was captured by sequencing in a study of OX40 agonist ivuxolimab in advanced cancers. Trimming took 3 bases from V and 3 from J; bases not matched to a gene: 4. The CDR3 contains 14 residues. Looked up from germline, CDR1 is KGHSH and CDR2 is LQKENI. A remark on this clone: Its antigen is currently unknown.

Overall study results and limits: No determination was made of the antigen specificity of the expanded peripheral T cells. Dose levels from 0.1 to 3.0 mg/kg saw CD4+ and CD8+ blood T cells expand clonally by week 6.

Clones were sequenced by immunoSEQ multiplex PCR, and TCRdb holds only the in-frame ones, with some missing. The sample contains about 44,000 clones, approximately 86% of which appear only once. This specimen consisted of CD4+ or CD8+ T cells sorted from blood, obtained in a trial of the OX40 agonist ivuxolimab. The source of this sequence is an adult with an advanced solid tumor such as melanoma, head and neck, liver or kidney cancer. The gene calls are TRBV18 and TRBJ2-5; 7 bases fit TRBD1. CDR3 residues: CASSPGQTKETQYF. CDR3 sequence (DNA): TGTGCCAGCTCACCGGGACAGACAAAAGAGACCCAGTACTTC.